Included here is one T cell receptor (beta chain) sequence, with context. This entry is derived from a study of blood T cell repertoires in COVID-19. Study summary: PBMCs, B-cell-depleted T cells, or T cells were the source of the cDNA or gDNA that made up the material.

Using immunoSEQ multiplex PCR, the repertoire was profiled, and TCRdb retains in-frame clones only, with some absent. The sample consists of hundreds of thousands of clones, approximately 90% of them appearing once. This CDR3 contains 15 residues. Per germline, CDR1 SEHNR and CDR2 FQNEAQ (reference sequence). The V segment lost 1 base and the J segment 9 bases; nucleotides outside the gene matches: 6. This clonotype was sampled from a man younger than 35 with COVID-19, enrolled during active disease. The specimen was peripheral blood. The V and J genes are TRBV7-9 and TRBJ2-1; 10 nucleotides match TRBD2. The CDR3, as DNA: TGTGCCAGCAGCTTAGACCTAGCGGGAGCCCCTGAGCAGTTCTTC. As protein: CASSLDLAGAPEQFF.